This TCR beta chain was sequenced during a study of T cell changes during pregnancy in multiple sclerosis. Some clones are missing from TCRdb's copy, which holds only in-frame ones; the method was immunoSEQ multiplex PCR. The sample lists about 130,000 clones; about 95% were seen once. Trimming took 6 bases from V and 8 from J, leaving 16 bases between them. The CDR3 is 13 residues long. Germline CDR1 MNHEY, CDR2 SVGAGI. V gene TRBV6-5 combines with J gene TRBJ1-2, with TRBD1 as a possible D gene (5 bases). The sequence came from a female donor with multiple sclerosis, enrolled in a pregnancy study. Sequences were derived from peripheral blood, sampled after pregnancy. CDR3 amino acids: CASSLGHLEGYTF. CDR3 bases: TGTGCCAGCAGCCTAGGACACCTTGAAGGCTACACCTTC.